The 23 T cell receptor beta chains in this list originate from one sample, sequenced in a study of blood T cell repertoires in COVID-19. Data came from immunoSEQ multiplex PCR; TCRdb stores just in-frame clones and leaves some out. The data show over 600,000 clones, about 90% seen once. The sequenced material came from peripheral blood. These receptors came from a woman younger than 35 with acute or convalescent COVID-19.

The chain employs TRBV5-1 and TRBJ2-7, with TRBD1 matching 8 bases. This CDR3 is built from 15 residues. Germline V gene data show CDR1 as SGHRS and CDR2 as YFSETQ. V shed 3 bases and J 3 bases; nucleotides not matched to a gene: 8. Here the CDR3 DNA reads TGCGCCAGCAGCTCCGGACAGGGTCAGATCTACGAGCAGTACTTC. It encodes CASSSGQGQIYEQYF. Looking up the rest from reference TRBV5-1 and TRBJ2-7 gives the full variable domain: KAGVTQTPRYLIKTRGQQVTLSCSPISGHRSVSWYQQTPGQGLQFLFEYFSETQRNKGNFPGRFSGRQFSNSRSEMNVSTLELGDSALYLCASSSGQGQIYEQYFGPGTRLTVT.

CDR3 loop: CASSLLRETEAFF. As DNA, the CDR3 is TGTGCCAGCAGCTTGTTGAGGGAAACTGAAGCTTTCTTT. This rearrangement joins TRBV5-4 to TRBJ1-1, with D unclear. The CDR3 totals 13 residues. V was shortened by 1 base and J by 5 bases, with 9 bases between the two germline ends. Germline V gene data show CDR1 as SGHNT and CDR2 as YYREEE (reference sequence). The full variable domain, completed using reference TRBV5-4 and TRBJ1-1, is ETGVTQSPTHLIKTRGQQVTLRCSSQSGHNTVSWYQQALGQGPQFIFQYYREEENGRGNFPPRFSGLQFPNYSSELNVNALELDDSALYLCASSLLRETEAFFGQGTRLTVV.

For the CDR3, the DNA is TGTGCCAGCAGCTCCGGGACAAATGAAAAACTGTTTTTT. Its translation is CASSSGTNEKLFF. The chain couples TRBV9 to TRBJ1-4; D might be TRBD1 (6 bases). Germline CDR1 reads SGDLS; CDR2 reads YYNGEE. The V and J ends lost 4 bases and 5 bases respectively, with 9 bases between them. CDR3 size: 13 residues.

The V call is TRBV7-3, the J call TRBJ2-3, with 8 bases identical to TRBD1. The trim removed 2 bases at V and 6 bases at J, leaving 7 bases unmatched. Germline CDR1 reads SGHTA; CDR2 reads FQGTGA. The CDR3 covers 15 residues. DNA for the CDR3: TGTGCCAGCAGCTTATTTCCAGGGGGCGCGGATACGCAGTATTTT. Its translation is CASSLFPGGADTQYF.

V and J are TRBV6-5 and TRBJ1-2; 7 bases line up with TRBD1. This CDR3 contains 15 residues. Germline V lookup: CDR1 MNHEY, CDR2 SVGAGI. The V segment lost 8 bases and the J segment 3 bases; nucleotides outside the gene matches: 12. CDR3 sequence (DNA): TGTGCCAGCCGAAAGTCCTCGACAGGGTACTATGGCTACACCTTC. It translates to CASRKSSTGYYGYTF.

This clone was seen once. The rearrangement links TRBV5-5 to TRBJ1-4, with D unresolved. The V and J ends lost 0 bases and 4 bases respectively, with 7 bases between them. Germline CDR1 reads SGHKS; CDR2 reads YYEKEE (reference sequence). The CDR3 runs 14 residues. CDR3 region: CASSLGALNEKLFF. CDR3 nucleotides: TGTGCCAGCAGCTTGGGGGCGCTTAATGAAAAACTGTTTTTT.

The rearrangement joins TRBV5-6 to TRBJ2-7; TRBD2 aligns across 7 bases. Losses at the gene ends were 1 base for V and 5 bases for J; bases not matched to a gene: 9. In germline, CDR1 is SGHDT, CDR2 YYEEEE. The CDR3 has 15 residues. CDR3 nucleotide sequence: TGTGCCAGCAGCTTGTTGCGGGGGAACCAGCACGAGCAGTACTTC. Residues: CASSLLRGNQHEQYF.

The chain recombines TRBV20-1 with TRBJ2-1, with D possibly being TRBD2 (7 bases). The CDR3 consists of 21 residues. CDR1 and CDR2 (germline): DFQATT, SNEGSKA (reference sequence). The V end lost 3 bases, the J end lost 1 base, and 31 bases lay between the germline ends. CDR3 protein: CSASLCPDRSGGGRSYNEQFF. In DNA form, the CDR3 reads TGCAGTGCTAGTTTGTGCCCGGATCGGTCTGGCGGGGGCCGATCCTACAATGAGCAGTTCTTC.

This clone was observed a handful of times. The J gene is TRBJ1-5, the V gene TRBV30; 8 bases align to TRBD1. CDR1 and CDR2 from the germline V gene are GTSNPN and SVGIG (reference sequence). This CDR3 is built from 18 residues. The junction had 12 bases not matched to a gene; V was cut back by 0 bases and J by 2 bases. CDR3 region: CAWSVQDRVLFRNQPQHF. The CDR3 DNA reads as TGTGCCTGGAGTGTCCAGGACAGGGTCTTGTTCCGCAATCAGCCCCAGCATTTT. Supplemented by reference TRBV30 and TRBJ1-5, the full variable domain reads SQTIHQWPATLVQPVGSPLSLECTVEGTSNPNLYWYRQAAGRGLQLLFYSVGIGQISSEVPQNLSASRPQDRQFILSSKKLLLSDSGFYLCAWSVQDRVLFRNQPQHFGDGTRLSIL.

The rearrangement uses TRBV30 and TRBJ2-1, with TRBD2 matching over 9 bases. J was trimmed by 6 bases and V by 5 bases; bases with no gene match: 11. This CDR3 has 15 residues. Germline V CDR1 and CDR2: GTSNPN, SVGIG (reference sequence). As DNA, the CDR3 is TGTGCCTGGGCCAGCGGGGGGCATAAAATCAATGAGCAGTTCTTC. Residues: CAWASGGHKINEQFF.

The chain links TRBV25-1 to TRBJ1-2; tentative D call: TRBD1 (5 bases). Germline V lookup: CDR1 MGHDK, CDR2 SYGVNS. There are 15 residues in the CDR3. Trimming shortened V by 4 bases and J by 1 base, and 13 bases separated the two germline ends. CDR3 loop: CASSGGGLFNYGYTF. The CDR3 DNA sequence: TGTGCCAGCAGTGGCGGGGGTCTGTTTAACTATGGCTACACCTTC.

V is TRBV25-1 and J is TRBJ1-4; no clear D gene. There are 15 residues in the CDR3. Germline values: CDR1 MGHDK, CDR2 SYGVNS. V dropped 1 base and J dropped 8 bases, with 14 bases sitting between them. The CDR3 DNA reads as TGTGCCAGCAGTGAATCGGAGAGGGTGGGGGAAAAACTGTTTTTT. It translates to CASSESERVGEKLFF.

To note about this clone: Since a much larger clone is just one base distant, this may be a read error. This chain uses TRBV12-3 or TRBV12-4 with TRBJ2-1; D call uncertain. The CDR3 totals 11 residues. V was shortened by 6 bases and J by 4 bases, with 4 bases between the two germline ends. The CDR3, as DNA: TGTGCCAGCAGGGAGTACAATGAGCAGTTCTTC. Translation gives CASREYNEQFF.

The CDR3 is CASRSRGPGGELFF. CDR3 nucleotides: TGTGCCAGCAGATCGAGAGGCCCTGGCGGGGAGCTGTTTTTT. The chain links TRBV7-2 to TRBJ2-2, with no clear D. Per germline, CDR1 SGHTA and CDR2 FQGNSA. CDR3 length equals 14 residues. Trimming cost V 6 bases and J 7 bases, with 15 bases left between them.

The rearrangement joins TRBV21-1 to TRBJ1-4; TRBD1, the table's D call, lacks a check against the DNA. TRBV21-1 is labeled a pseudogene. The CDR3 runs to 16 residues. In DNA, the CDR3 is TGTGCCAGCAGCAGTCCAGGGATTGCAACTAATGAAAAACTGTTTTTT. Protein: CASSSPGIATNEKLFF.

The CDR3 DNA reads as TGCAGCGCTGCCACTTCGAGGGCAGTCACCTACGAGCAGTACTTC. It is translated as CSAATSRAVTYEQYF. The chain has TRBV29-1 and TRBJ2-7; weak D call: TRBD2 (5 bases). CDR1 is SQVTM, CDR2 ANQGSEA, per germline. The CDR3 consists of 15 residues. V gave up 7 bases and J gave up 2 bases, with 21 bases separating them.

The rearrangement uses TRBV21-1 and TRBJ2-7; the DNA was not used to check the table's D call, TRBD2. TRBV21-1 is a pseudogene segment. This CDR3 spans 16 amino acids. Here the CDR3 reads CASSKKRPGGSYEQYF. CDR3 coding DNA: TGTGCCAGCAGCAAGAAACGTCCCGGGGGGTCCTACGAGCAGTACTTC.

The V and J genes are TRBV9 and TRBJ1-6, with 10 bases aligning to TRBD1. The germline V gene has CDR1 SGDLS and CDR2 YYNGEE. The CDR3 has 17 residues. J lost 9 bases, V lost 4 bases, and 13 bases had no gene match. CDR3 coding DNA: TGTGCCAGCAGCAGACCCGGGACAGGGGAGGGGAGTTCACCCCTCCACTTT. This translates into CASSRPGTGEGSSPLHF.

The chain links TRBV5-1 to TRBJ2-5; 8 bases align to TRBD2. This CDR3 comprises 14 residues. Per germline, CDR1 SGHRS and CDR2 YFSETQ. V was clipped by 2 bases and J by 7 bases; unmatched bases: 7. This CDR3 reads CASSFRGLDATQYF. For the CDR3, the DNA is TGCGCCAGCAGCTTCCGGGGACTAGATGCGACCCAGTACTTC. The full variable domain, its missing parts supplied by reference TRBV5-1 and TRBJ2-5, is KAGVTQTPRYLIKTRGQQVTLSCSPISGHRSVSWYQQTPGQGLQFLFEYFSETQRNKGNFPGRFSGRQFSNSRSEMNVSTLELGDSALYLCASSFRGLDATQYFGPGTRLLVL.

This chain's CDR3 is CASSYPRLGDTEAFF. Written as DNA, the CDR3 is TGTGCCAGCAGTTATCCGAGACTGGGAGACACTGAAGCTTTCTTT. The V and J genes are TRBV6-2 or TRBV6-3 and TRBJ1-1, with unresolved D. Germline CDR1 MNHEY, CDR2 SVGEGT. Deletions cut 3 bases from V and 3 bases from J, with 14 bases between. The CDR3 has 15 residues.

The chain joins TRBV3-1 (or the pseudogene TRBV3-2) to TRBJ1-1; unclear D gene. Germline V gene data show CDR1 as LGHDT and CDR2 as YNNKEL (reference sequence). V was clipped by 3 bases and J by 0 bases, with 8 bases between them. This CDR3 comprises 14 residues. CDR3 bases: TGTGCCAGCAGCCAGTCCAGGCTGAACACTGAAGCTTTCTTT. It yields the protein CASSQSRLNTEAFF.

This chain connects TRBV6-5 to TRBJ2-3, with 9 bases identical to TRBD1. This CDR3 contains 15 residues. The junction had 5 bases not matched to a gene; V was cut back by 6 bases and J by 1 base. In germline, CDR1 is MNHEY, CDR2 SVGAGI. The CDR3 is CASSTRTGGTDTQYF. CDR3 nucleotides: TGTGCCAGCAGCACTAGGACAGGGGGCACAGATACGCAGTATTTT.

The rearrangement links TRBV6-1 to TRBJ1-2, with no clear D. Germline V gene data show CDR1 as MNHNS and CDR2 as SASEGT. This CDR3 spans 15 amino acids. Trimming stripped 1 base from V and 8 bases from J, with 17 bases between. CDR3 coding DNA: TGTGCCAGCAGTGAAGTGTCGAGGAATCGCGTGGGCTACACCTTC. Residues: CASSEVSRNRVGYTF.